The T cell receptor (beta chain) under discussion was sequenced for a study of blood T cell repertoires in COVID-19. Study as a whole: Samples came from the United States, Italy and Spain, spanning acute and convalescent COVID-19.

This CDR3 contains 14 residues. Germline V CDR1 and CDR2: SGHRS, YFSETQ. V was cut by 2 bases and J by 5 bases, with 13 bases left in between. Original analysis: From reference gene primer amplification, estimates of nucleated cell counts were derived. Sequencing used immunoSEQ multiplex PCR; TCRdb keeps in-frame clones, though not all of them. The D gene and trimming were derived from the DNA, and the V and J assignments and clone size from that table. This sample has some 160,000 clones; around four fifths occur once, and the top ten carry 6.5%. This clone occurred once. The sequence derives from a man aged 65-85 years with active or convalescent COVID-19. The chain couples TRBV5-1 to TRBJ2-5; perhaps TRBD1 as D (6 bases). Sample: peripheral blood. Written as DNA, the CDR3 is TGCGCCAGCAGCTTCTACAGGGATTACGAGACCCAGTACTTC. This sequence encodes CASSFYRDYETQYF. The full variable domain, rest sourced from reference TRBV5-1 and TRBJ2-5, is KAGVTQTPRYLIKTRGQQVTLSCSPISGHRSVSWYQQTPGQGLQFLFEYFSETQRNKGNFPGRFSGRQFSNSRSEMNVSTLELGDSALYLCASSFYRDYETQYFGPGTRLLVL.